This entry lists 8 T cell receptor beta chains sequenced from one sample in a study of shared clonotypes between healthy human individuals. TCRdb keeps only in-frame clones here, not all; method: immunoSEQ multiplex PCR. This repertoire shows a few million clones, roughly nine tenths found once; its top ten account for roughly 0.13%. Source material: naive CD4+ T cells sorted from blood. Subset described: CD45RA+ positively selected. The source of these receptors is a man aged 18 to 29 in good health.

This clone was picked up one time. The CDR3 spells CAWILQDTQYF. The CDR3 DNA follows: TGTGCCTGGATTCTCCAAGATACGCAGTATTTT. V is TRBV30 and J is TRBJ2-3, with no clear D. Trimming removed 4 bases at V and 5 bases at J, with 7 bases between. This CDR3 spans 11 amino acids. Germline V gene data show CDR1 as GTSNPN and CDR2 as SVGIG (reference sequence).

V gene TRBV19 combines with J gene TRBJ2-1; perhaps TRBD1 as D (5 bases). This CDR3 region has 13 residues. In germline, CDR1 is LNHDA, CDR2 SQIVND (reference sequence). Trimming removed 6 bases at V and 6 bases at J, with 12 bases between. The CDR3 DNA sequence: TGTGCCAGTAGCACCGGACATCGCAATGAGCAGTTCTTC. Translating gives CASSTGHRNEQFF.

The CDR3 region has the DNA TGTGCCAGCAGTGATCTCGCGAACACCGGGGAGCTGTTTTTT. It encodes CASSDLANTGELFF. The chain joins TRBV6-4 to TRBJ2-2; D gene uncertain. V was clipped by 3 bases and J by 0 bases, with 5 bases between them. Germline-derived CDR1 and CDR2 are MRHNA and SNTAGT. The CDR3 spans 14 residues.

Concerning this clone itself: Compared with germline, one end of the junction differs, possibly owing to a read error. The rearrangement uses TRBV7-2 and TRBJ2-7; possibly TRBD2 for D (6 bases). Germline lookup yields CDR1 SGHTA and CDR2 FQGNSA. The CDR3 spans 14 residues. The chain's CDR3 is CASSASSAHYERYF. The CDR3 nucleotides are TGTGCCAGCAGCGCGTCTAGCGCCCACTACGAGCGGTACTTC.

The rearrangement uses TRBV4-3 and TRBJ2-2; 9 positions agree with TRBD2. The CDR3 contains 17 residues. Per the germline V gene, CDR1 is LGHNA and CDR2 is YSLEER. Trimming removed 4 bases from V and 7 bases from J; junction bases left unmatched: 13. In DNA form, the CDR3 reads TGCGCCAGCAGCCGTTTGGCGGGAGGGCCCTCTGGCGGGGAGCTGTTTTTT. Its protein product is CASSRLAGGPSGGELFF.

CDR3 coding DNA: TGTGCCAGCAGTCAGACAGATCTCATGAACACTGAAGCTTTCTTT. Protein product: CASSQTDLMNTEAFF. This chain uses TRBV27 with TRBJ1-1; TRBD1 is a possible D gene (5 bases). Per germline, CDR1 MNHEY and CDR2 SMNVEV (reference sequence). V lost 5 bases to trimming and J lost 0 bases, with 13 bases between them. CDR3 length: 15 residues.

This chain uses TRBV5-6 with TRBJ1-4; D is unresolved. Trimming left V 0 bases short and J 4 bases short, with 7 bases between. CDR3 length: 14 residues. Germline lookup yields CDR1 SGHDT and CDR2 YYEEEE. CDR3 nucleotides: TGTGCCAGCAGCTTGGGGCGCCTTAATGAAAAACTGTTTTTT. Its translation is CASSLGRLNEKLFF.

The chain uses TRBV7-9 and TRBJ1-1; possible D gene TRBD1, 5 bases. Germline values: CDR1 SEHNR, CDR2 FQNEAQ (reference sequence). The length of the CDR3 is 12 residues. V lost 7 bases, J lost 8 bases, and 14 bases lay in between. The CDR3 here is CASTNHGGEAFF. In DNA form, the CDR3 reads TGTGCCAGCACCAATCACGGGGGGGAAGCTTTCTTT.